This entry is about one TCR beta chain. Its specificity is unknown. Produced via immunoSEQ multiplex PCR; TCRdb's table is partial and in-frame only. In the table there are roughly 200,000 clones, about 90% of which are singletons. This record belongs to a study of T cell responses to AZD1222 COVID-19 vaccine. Study observations and caveats: Unmutated regions of variants are reportedly targeted by nearly half of spike-specific TCRs. Spike-wide vaccine-associated CD4 TCRs dominated at 160-218 and 743-854. Repertoires were sampled only after the peak T cell response.

Trimming cost V 8 bases and J 0 bases, with 9 bases left between them. The CDR3 runs 13 residues. CDR1 SNHLY and CDR2 FYNNEI come from the germline V gene. The receptor's source is an adult in good health. The sequenced sample was peripheral blood, obtained on day 0 of AZD1222 vaccination. The rearrangement uses TRBV2 and TRBJ2-3, with D hard to call. CDR3 nucleotide sequence: TGTGCCAGCCGACCTCCTAGCACAGATACGCAGTATTTT. This translates into CASRPPSTDTQYF.